This paragraph reports one T cell receptor (beta chain). The PCR made use of 60 Vbeta and 13 Jbeta primers. Produced via immunoSEQ multiplex PCR; TCRdb's table is partial and in-frame only. The repertoire has 130,000 to 150,000 clones, over 65% of them found once; the top ten carry around 3%. This sample stems from a study of cytomegalovirus exposure and HLA in healthy donors. Background on the study: As an earlier analysis found, around 170 million T cells yielded some 120 million unique TCR beta sequences.

Sequences were obtained from PBMCs. This clonotype originated in a man between 35 and 55 years old in good health and CMV-seropositive.

CDR3 residues: CASSESGNTEAFF. In DNA form, the CDR3 reads TGTGCCAGCAGTGAATCGGGTAACACTGAAGCTTTCTTT. J is TRBJ1-1 and V is TRBV2; no clear D gene. Trimming removed 2 bases at V and 2 bases at J, with 6 bases between. The CDR3 runs 13 residues. The V gene's germline CDR1 is SNHLY and CDR2 FYNNEI.